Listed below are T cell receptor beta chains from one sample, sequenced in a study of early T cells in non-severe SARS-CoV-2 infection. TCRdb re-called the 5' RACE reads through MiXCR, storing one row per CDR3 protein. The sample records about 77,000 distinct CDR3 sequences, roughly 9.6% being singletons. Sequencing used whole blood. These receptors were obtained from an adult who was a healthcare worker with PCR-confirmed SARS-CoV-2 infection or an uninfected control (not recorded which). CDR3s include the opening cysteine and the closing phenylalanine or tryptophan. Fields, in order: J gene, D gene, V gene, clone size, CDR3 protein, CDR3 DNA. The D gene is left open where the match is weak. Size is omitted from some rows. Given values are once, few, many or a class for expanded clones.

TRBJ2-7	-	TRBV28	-	CASSLWGALSWEQYF	TGTGCCAGCAGTTTATGGGGGGCGCTCAGTTGGGAGCAGTACTTC
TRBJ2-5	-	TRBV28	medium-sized	CASSPYLGETQYF	TGTGCCAGCAGTCCCTACCTCGGAGAGACCCAGTACTTC
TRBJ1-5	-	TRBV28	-	CASSFWALNQPQHF	TGTGCCAGCAGTTTTTGGGCCCTCAATCAGCCCCAGCATTTT
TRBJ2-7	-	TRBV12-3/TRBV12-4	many	CASSLLGRSYEQYF	TGTGCCAGCAGTTTGCTCGGACGGTCCTACGAGCAGTACTTC
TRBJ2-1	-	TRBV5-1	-	CASSPFEAAFSYNEQFF	TGCGCCAGCAGCCCCTTTGAGGCAGCCTTCTCCTACAATGAGCAGTTCTTC
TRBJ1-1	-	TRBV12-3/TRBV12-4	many	CASSRLGLDTEAFF	TGTGCCAGCAGCCGACTGGGGTTGGACACTGAAGCTTTCTTT
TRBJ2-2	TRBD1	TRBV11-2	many	CASSPTGTGRTGELFF	TGTGCCAGCAGCCCAACCGGGACAGGGAGGACCGGGGAGCTGTTTTTT
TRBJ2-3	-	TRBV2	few	CAATLATSTDTQYF	TGTGCCGCCACCCTAGCGACTAGCACAGATACGCAGTATTTT
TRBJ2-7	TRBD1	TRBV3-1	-	CASSRPGTGYEQYF	TGTGCCAGCAGCCGGCCAGGGACAGGCTACGAGCAGTACTTC
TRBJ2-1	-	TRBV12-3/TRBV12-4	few	CATKRAITYNEQFF	TGTGCCACCAAACGAGCAATTACCTACAATGAGCAGTTCTTC